Each of the 32 T cell receptor beta chains below was sequenced from the same sample in a study of cytomegalovirus exposure and HLA in healthy donors. 13 Jbeta primers and 60 Vbeta primers were used for the PCR. Produced via immunoSEQ multiplex PCR; TCRdb's table is partial and in-frame only. The table includes about 130,000 clones, 80% to 90% detected once. The sample was PBMCs. These receptors were collected from a woman aged 25 to 45 in good health and CMV-seronegative.

This chain uses TRBV18 with TRBJ2-7; 11 nucleotides line up with TRBD2. J gave up 3 bases and V 0 bases, and 7 bases lay outside the gene matches. This CDR3 contains 17 residues. From germline, CDR1 is KGHSH and CDR2 LQKENI. In DNA, the CDR3 is TGTGCCAGCTCACCACCCCTAGCGGGAGGCCGGTTCTACGAGCAGTACTTC. Translated: CASSPPLAGGRFYEQYF.

The rearrangement joins TRBV7-3 to TRBJ1-2, with TRBD1 as a possible D gene (5 bases). The germline V and J ends were trimmed by 2 bases and 0 bases, with 13 bases remaining between them. This CDR3 spans 16 amino acids. From germline, CDR1 is SGHTA and CDR2 FQGTGA. Here the CDR3 DNA reads TGTGCCAGCAGCTTAGGTCCTTCGACAGCTAACTATGGCTACACCTTC. Translated, it gives CASSLGPSTANYGYTF. The variable domain in full, with the rest retrieved from reference TRBV7-3 and TRBJ1-2, is GAGVSQTPSNKVTEKGKYVELRCDPISGHTALYWYRQSLGQGPEFLIYFQGTGAADDSGLPNDRFFAVRPEGSVSTLKIQRTERGDSAVYLCASSLGPSTANYGYTFGSGTRLTVV.

This chain joins TRBV19 and TRBJ1-5; D is undetermined. The CDR3 runs to 13 residues. V was pared by 8 bases and J by 0 bases, with 8 bases between. Germline V gene sequence: CDR1 LNHDA, CDR2 SQIVND (reference sequence). DNA of the CDR3: TGTGCCAGTCAGGATTATAGCAATCAGCCCCAGCATTTT. Its translation is CASQDYSNQPQHF.

V and J are TRBV5-4 and TRBJ2-1; 7 nucleotides line up with TRBD2. V trimming: 0 bases; J trimming: 5 bases; junction bases outside the gene matches: 5. CDR3 length: 15 amino acids. Per the germline V gene, CDR1 is SGHNT and CDR2 is YYREEE (reference sequence). The CDR3 region is CASSLGGSVDNEQFF. In DNA, the CDR3 is TGTGCCAGCAGCTTGGGCGGGAGCGTTGACAATGAGCAGTTCTTC.

To note about this clone: The junction departs from the called germline gene at one end, perhaps through a read error. The J gene is TRBJ2-7, the V gene TRBV15; D may be TRBD1 (6 bases). This CDR3 spans 14 amino acids. CDR1 and CDR2 from the germline V gene are LNHNV and YYDKDF (reference sequence). CDR3 loop: CAISVRQAAYEQYF. The CDR3 DNA is TGTGCCATCAGCGTGAGACAGGCTGCCTACGAGCAGTACTTC.

The rearrangement uses TRBV10-3 and TRBJ1-2; D perhaps matches TRBD1 (6 bases). V was pared by 5 bases and J by 1 base, with 20 bases between. Germline CDR1 reads ENHRY; CDR2 reads SYGVKD. The CDR3 is 17 residues long. CDR3 sequence reads: CAISKHRRQVSNYGYTF. CDR3 nucleotide sequence: TGTGCCATCAGTAAACATCGTCGACAGGTAAGTAACTATGGCTACACCTTC.

The V and J genes are TRBV4-1 and TRBJ1-3; D gene ambiguous. CDR1 is MGHRA, CDR2 YSYEKL, per germline. V lost 0 bases to trimming and J lost 4 bases, with 10 bases between them. This CDR3 comprises 15 residues. The CDR3 loop reads CASSQDSTAGNTIYF. CDR3 nucleotides: TGCGCCAGCAGCCAAGATAGTACAGCCGGAAACACCATATATTTT.

The J gene is TRBJ1-2, the V gene TRBV6-6, with D unresolved. Germline V gene data show CDR1 as MNHNY and CDR2 as SVGAGI (reference sequence). CDR3 size: 12 residues. The V gene lost 8 bases and the J gene lost 0 bases, with 7 bases spanning the gap. CDR3 sequence (DNA): TGTGCCAGCGCCAGTCCTAACTATGGCTACACCTTC. It encodes CASASPNYGYTF.

The table lists this clone with a count of one. The chain uses TRBV2 and TRBJ1-6; D is unclear. CDR1 and CDR2 (germline): SNHLY, FYNNEI. Deletions cut 6 bases from V and 7 bases from J, with 16 bases between. The CDR3 covers 15 residues. This CDR3 is CASRLRGKENSPLHF. CDR3 nucleotides: TGTGCCAGCAGATTGCGGGGAAAAGAAAATTCACCCCTCCACTTT.

V is TRBV7-3 and J is TRBJ2-1, with TRBD2 matching 7 bases. The germline V gene has CDR1 SGHTA and CDR2 FQGTGA. CDR3 length: 15 residues. Losses at the gene ends were 5 bases for V and 2 bases for J; bases not matched to a gene: 6. The CDR3 sequence: CASSVLASAYNEQFF. CDR3 nucleotides: TGTGCCAGCAGCGTACTAGCGTCCGCCTACAATGAGCAGTTCTTC.

V usage is TRBV7-3 and J usage is TRBJ1-1; D is undetermined. The V and J ends lost 4 bases and 5 bases respectively, with 11 bases between them. CDR3 size: 13 residues. CDR1 is SGHTA and CDR2 is FQGTGA in the germline V gene. CDR3 sequence (DNA): TGTGCCAGCAGCTCTAGTTACGTAACTGAAGCTTTCTTT. This sequence encodes CASSSSYVTEAFF.

This chain uses TRBV29-1 with TRBJ1-1, with a weak D call TRBD1 (5 bases). The CDR3 has 14 amino acids. The V end was cut by 5 bases, the J end by 4 bases, with 17 bases between. The germline V gene has CDR1 SQVTM and CDR2 ANQGSEA. CDR3 nucleotide sequence: TGCAGCGTTTTGGCGGGGAAGGGGATCACTGAAGCTTTCTTT. Its protein is CSVLAGKGITEAFF.

This chain uses TRBV7-6 with TRBJ2-5; 8 positions agree with TRBD1. J lost 6 bases, V lost 5 bases, and 5 bases had no gene match. Per the germline V gene, CDR1 is SGHVS and CDR2 is FNYEAQ. CDR3 size: 13 residues. CDR3 residues: CASSTGQGQTQYF. CDR3 bases: TGTGCCAGCAGCACAGGACAGGGACAGACCCAGTACTTC. Complete variable domain (other parts from reference TRBV7-6 and TRBJ2-5): GAGVSQSPRYKVTKRGQDVALRCDPISGHVSLYWYRQALGQGPEFLTYFNYEAQQDKSGLPNDRFSAERPEGSISTLTIQRTEQRDSAMYRCASSTGQGQTQYFGPGTRLLVL.

The rearrangement links TRBV11-3 to TRBJ1-1; D gene ambiguous. The CDR3 contains 14 residues. Between the trimmed V and J ends, which lost 2 bases and 6 bases, there was a span of 13 bases. Germline V gene sequence: CDR1 SGHNT, CDR2 YENEEA. CDR3 sequence (DNA): TGTGCCAGCAGCTTAAAGGCGGCCCGTGCTGAAGCTTTCTTT. This encodes CASSLKAARAEAFF.

This clone appeared once. This chain links TRBV28 with TRBJ1-2; TRBD1 aligns across 9 bases. CDR1 is MDHEN and CDR2 is SYDVKM in the germline V gene. The ends lost 5 bases at V and 8 bases at J; junction bases unmatched: 15. There are 16 residues in the CDR3. CDR3 nucleotide sequence: TGTGCCAGCAGTCGCTTTACCGGGACAGGGCTAGGGGGCTACACCTTC. It codes for CASSRFTGTGLGGYTF.

The sample holds one count of this clone. The V call is TRBV18, the J call TRBJ2-7; a weak D match, TRBD2 (5 bases). Germline CDR1 is KGHSH and CDR2 is LQKENI. The CDR3 is 14 residues long. Deletions cut 3 bases from V and 6 bases from J, with 15 bases between. The CDR3: CASSPLVGVGEQYF. CDR3 nucleotide sequence: TGTGCCAGCTCACCTCTCGTCGGGGTGGGCGAGCAGTACTTC.

This clone was seen more than once but under ten times. V is TRBV28 and J is TRBJ1-4, with D perhaps matching TRBD1 (5 bases). Trimming stripped 5 bases from V and 1 base from J, with 14 bases between. The CDR3 consists of 16 residues. Germline CDR1 MDHEN, CDR2 SYDVKM. For the CDR3, the DNA is TGTGCCAGCAGTGGGGGGGATGTGGGAACTAATGAAAAACTGTTTTTT. Translated: CASSGGDVGTNEKLFF.

V usage is TRBV6-5 and J usage is TRBJ2-2; D not certain. The ends were cut back, 0 bases at V and 8 bases at J, with 10 bases in the middle. Germline values: CDR1 MNHEY, CDR2 SVGAGI. The length of the CDR3 is 14 residues. CDR3 amino acids: CASSYSVYRGELFF. The CDR3 nucleotides are TGTGCCAGCAGTTACTCCGTTTACCGGGGGGAGCTGTTTTTT.

This clone appeared a few times. The rearrangement links TRBV7-9 to TRBJ2-1; 11 bases fit TRBD2. Germline V gene sequence: CDR1 SEHNR, CDR2 FQNEAQ (reference sequence). Germline trimming cut 2 bases from V and 5 bases from J; bases unmatched to any gene: 8. The CDR3 runs 17 residues. The CDR3: CASSLRSSGRSHNEQFF. The CDR3 nucleotides are TGTGCCAGCAGCTTACGCTCTAGCGGGAGGTCCCACAATGAGCAGTTCTTC.

This chain joins TRBV5-1 and TRBJ2-7; D is undetermined. Trimming left V 1 base short and J 1 base short, with 9 bases between. Germline V gene lookup returns CDR1 SGHRS and CDR2 YFSETQ. This CDR3 comprises 14 residues. The CDR3 spells CASSLSVVSYEQYF. CDR3 nucleotide sequence: TGCGCCAGCAGCTTGTCGGTCGTTTCCTACGAGCAGTACTTC.

The V and J genes are TRBV7-9 and TRBJ1-6, with D uncertain. V was pared by 4 bases and J by 7 bases, with 14 bases between. The CDR3 loop spans 15 amino acids. Germline V CDR1 and CDR2: SEHNR, FQNEAQ (reference sequence). DNA for the CDR3: TGTGCCAGCAGCTCGACAACCTCAGCCAATTCACCCCTCCACTTT. This codes for CASSSTTSANSPLHF.

The V and J genes are TRBV6-1 and TRBJ2-7, with 9 positions matching TRBD2. There are 16 residues in the CDR3. The germline V gene has CDR1 MNHNS and CDR2 SASEGT. V was pared by 4 bases and J by 6 bases, with 13 bases of the junction left unmatched. CDR3 sequence: CASSARVLAGVSEQYF. The CDR3 DNA reads TGTGCCAGCAGTGCCCGTGTGTTAGCGGGAGTATCCGAGCAGTACTTC.

This chain uses TRBV30 with TRBJ2-7; a possible D gene is TRBD1 (6 bases). This CDR3 contains 14 residues. Per the germline V gene, CDR1 is GTSNPN and CDR2 is SVGIG (reference sequence). Trimming removed 3 bases at V and 2 bases at J, with 14 bases between. Here the CDR3 reads CAWRTGHQTYEQYF. Written as DNA, the CDR3 is TGTGCCTGGAGGACGGGACACCAGACCTACGAGCAGTACTTC.

CDR3 nucleotide sequence: TGCAGCGTTGAATGGCCTCCAGGCACCTACGAGCAGTACTTC. Residues: CSVEWPPGTYEQYF. The chain has TRBV29-1 and TRBJ2-7, with D uncertain. V lost 2 bases, J lost 2 bases, and 13 bases lay in between. The germline gives CDR1 SQVTM, CDR2 ANQGSEA. This CDR3 contains 14 residues.

This chain links TRBV18 with TRBJ2-3; 8 bases map to TRBD2. Per germline, CDR1 KGHSH and CDR2 LQKENI. The CDR3 totals 15 residues. The junction had 8 bases not matched to a gene; V was cut back by 4 bases and J by 5 bases. CDR3 sequence reads: CASSLTSGAGDTQYF. The CDR3 DNA sequence: TGTGCCAGCTCACTTACTAGCGGAGCAGGAGATACGCAGTATTTT.

The chain uses TRBV11-3 and TRBJ2-5, with 8 bases that match TRBD2. The CDR3 spans 16 residues. Germline V lookup: CDR1 SGHNT, CDR2 YENEEA. V dropped 5 bases and J dropped 0; count of bases not matched to a gene: 8. CDR3 region: CASSPSGSGYQETQYF. CDR3 sequence (DNA): TGTGCCAGCAGCCCAAGCGGGAGTGGTTACCAAGAGACCCAGTACTTC. The variable domain in full, completed from reference TRBV11-3 and TRBJ2-5, reads EAGVVQSPRYKIIEKKQPVAFWCNPISGHNTLYWYLQNLGQGPELLIRYENEEAVDDSQLPKDRFSAERLKGVDSTLKIQPAELGDSAVYLCASSPSGSGYQETQYFGPGTRLLVL.

This clone was seen a few times. J is TRBJ2-3 and V is TRBV2, with D tentatively TRBD1 (6 bases). Trimming took 0 bases from V and 1 from J, leaving 20 bases between them. The germline gives CDR1 SNHLY, CDR2 FYNNEI. This CDR3 comprises 19 residues. This CDR3 is CASSEALSYRVPGTDTQYF. DNA of the CDR3: TGTGCCAGCAGTGAAGCGCTTTCCTACAGGGTGCCAGGCACAGATACGCAGTATTTT.

The CDR3 DNA is TGCGCCAGCAGCCAATCCACTGTGAACACTGAAGCTTTCTTT. Its protein is CASSQSTVNTEAFF. The genes are TRBV4-1 and TRBJ1-1; D gene ambiguous. The CDR3 contains 14 residues. V was trimmed by 2 bases and J by 0 bases, leaving 7 bases between them. Per the germline V gene, CDR1 is MGHRA and CDR2 is YSYEKL.

This clone was seen a few times. CDR3 protein: CASSVGVGGLNRNEQFF. The CDR3 bases are TGTGCCAGCAGCGTAGGGGTAGGGGGATTAAACCGCAATGAGCAGTTCTTC. The chain couples TRBV9 to TRBJ2-1; possibly TRBD1 for D (6 bases). V dropped 0 bases and J dropped 6 bases, with 19 bases sitting between them. The CDR3 extends over 17 amino acids. Germline CDR1 and CDR2: SGDLS and YYNGEE.

This chain links TRBV5-4 with TRBJ2-2; perhaps TRBD2 as D (6 bases). Germline CDR1 is SGHNT and CDR2 is YYREEE (reference sequence). CDR3 length: 12 residues. Trimming pared 4 bases from V and 13 bases from J, leaving 14 bases between. CDR3 coding DNA: TGTGCCAGCAGCCCGGTCGGGGAGGCGCTGTTTTTT. This encodes CASSPVGEALFF.

The gene calls are TRBV7-2 and TRBJ2-7; 11 bases match TRBD1. The CDR3 consists of 15 residues. The V and J ends lost 5 bases and 1 base, in that order; junction bases with no gene match: 4. Germline CDR1 and CDR2: SGHTA and FQGNSA. The CDR3 bases are TGTGCCAGCAGCCGGACAGGGGGCAGTTCCTACGAGCAGTACTTC. Its translation is CASSRTGGSSYEQYF.

This clone was observed a handful of times. The chain joins TRBV11-2 to TRBJ1-6; D perhaps matches TRBD1 (5 bases). V was clipped by 6 bases and J by 9 bases, with 15 bases between them. The CDR3 runs 14 residues. Germline loops: CDR1 SGHAT, CDR2 FQNNGV. In nucleotides, the CDR3 is TGTGCCAGCAGGCGGGGGGTAGTGATTTCACCCCTCCACTTT. As protein: CASRRGVVISPLHF.